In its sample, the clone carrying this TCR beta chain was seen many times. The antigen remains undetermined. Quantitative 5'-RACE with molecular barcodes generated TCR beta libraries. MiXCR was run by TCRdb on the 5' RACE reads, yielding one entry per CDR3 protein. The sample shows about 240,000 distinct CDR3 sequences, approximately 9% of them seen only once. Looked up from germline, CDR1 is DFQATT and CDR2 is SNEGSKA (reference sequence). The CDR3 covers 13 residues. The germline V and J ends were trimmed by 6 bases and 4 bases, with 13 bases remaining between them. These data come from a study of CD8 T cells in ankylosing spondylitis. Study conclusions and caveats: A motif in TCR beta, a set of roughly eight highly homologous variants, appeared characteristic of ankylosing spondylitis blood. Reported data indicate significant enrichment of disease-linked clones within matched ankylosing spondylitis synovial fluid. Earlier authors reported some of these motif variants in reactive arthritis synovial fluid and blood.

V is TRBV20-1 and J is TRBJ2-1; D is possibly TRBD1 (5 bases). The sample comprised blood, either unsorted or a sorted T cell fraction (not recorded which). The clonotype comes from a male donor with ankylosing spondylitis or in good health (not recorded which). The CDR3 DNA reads TGCAGTGCCCTCCCTCAGGGTTACAATGAGCAGTTCTTC. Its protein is CSALPQGYNEQFF.